These T cell receptor beta chains were read from a single sample in a study of cytomegalovirus exposure and HLA in healthy donors. TCRdb's copy holds only in-frame clones and misses some; the assay was immunoSEQ multiplex PCR. The table includes 170,000 or so clones, less than 90% detected once. The sample taken for sequencing was PBMCs. These receptors were taken from a woman under 30 in good health and CMV-seronegative. CDR3s include the opening cysteine and the closing phenylalanine or tryptophan. D genes are given only for firm matches. Not all rows give a size; the values are once, few, many and, for expanded clones, a class.

abundance: -
v_gene: TRBV2
d_gene: -
j_gene: TRBJ2-5
CDR3aa: CASSRSDGATQYF
CDR3nt: TGTGCCAGCAGCAGAAGCGATGGAGCGACCCAGTACTTC

abundance: once
v_gene: TRBV6-1
d_gene: TRBD1
j_gene: TRBJ1-1
CDR3aa: CASGGSGGGSTEAFF
CDR3nt: TGTGCCAGCGGAGGGTCAGGGGGAGGAAGCACTGAAGCTTTCTTT

abundance: -
v_gene: TRBV7-8
d_gene: -
j_gene: TRBJ2-5
CDR3aa: CASSPRRLGQETQYF
CDR3nt: TGTGCCAGCAGCCCCCGACGACTCGGCCAAGAGACCCAGTACTTC

abundance: -
v_gene: TRBV11-2
d_gene: TRBD2
j_gene: TRBJ2-7
CDR3aa: CASSSTPAGSSYEQYF
CDR3nt: TGTGCCAGCAGCTCTACGCCAGCGGGGAGCTCCTACGAGCAGTACTTC

abundance: -
v_gene: TRBV18
d_gene: TRBD1
j_gene: TRBJ2-2
CDR3aa: CASSPTGAVNTGELFF
CDR3nt: TGTGCCAGCTCACCTACAGGGGCCGTTAACACCGGGGAGCTGTTTTTT

abundance: -
v_gene: TRBV19
d_gene: -
j_gene: TRBJ2-1
CDR3aa: CASSIRGGDEQFF
CDR3nt: TGTGCCAGTAGTATCCGTGGAGGGGATGAGCAGTTCTTC

abundance: -
v_gene: TRBV28
d_gene: TRBD2
j_gene: TRBJ2-7
CDR3aa: CASSLFSSGTYEQYF
CDR3nt: TGTGCCAGCAGTTTATTCTCTAGCGGCACCTACGAGCAGTACTTC

abundance: once
v_gene: TRBV4-2
d_gene: -
j_gene: TRBJ2-7
CDR3aa: CASSQDRPTGSRTYEQYF
CDR3nt: TGTGCCAGCAGCCAAGATCGCCCTACAGGGAGCCGGACCTACGAGCAGTACTTC

abundance: -
v_gene: TRBV19
d_gene: -
j_gene: TRBJ2-3
CDR3aa: CASSLRDGDTQYF
CDR3nt: TGTGCCAGTAGCCTGAGGGATGGAGATACGCAGTATTTT

abundance: once
v_gene: TRBV5-1
d_gene: -
j_gene: TRBJ2-1
CDR3aa: CASSTPRGTGQDEQFF
CDR3nt: TGCGCCAGCAGCACCCCGAGGGGTACAGGGCAAGATGAGCAGTTCTTC

abundance: -
v_gene: TRBV10-3
d_gene: -
j_gene: TRBJ2-7
CDR3aa: CAISGGTAVPGEQYF
CDR3nt: TGTGCCATCAGTGGCGGGACAGCGGTCCCTGGGGAGCAGTACTTC

abundance: -
v_gene: TRBV5-1
d_gene: TRBD1
j_gene: TRBJ1-3
CDR3aa: CASSPDGQGGSGNTIYF
CDR3nt: TGCGCCAGCAGCCCCGACGGACAGGGGGGGTCTGGAAACACCATATATTTT

abundance: -
v_gene: TRBV19
d_gene: -
j_gene: TRBJ2-3
CDR3aa: CASTDSSSTDTQYF
CDR3nt: TGTGCCAGTACAGACAGCTCCTCGACAGATACGCAGTATTTT

abundance: -
v_gene: TRBV4-2
d_gene: -
j_gene: TRBJ1-4
CDR3aa: CASSQDRRSNEKLFF
CDR3nt: TGTGCCAGCAGCCAAGATAGGAGGTCGAATGAAAAACTGTTTTTT

abundance: -
v_gene: TRBV7-3
d_gene: -
j_gene: TRBJ2-3
CDR3aa: CASSSSLRGDTQYF
CDR3nt: TGTGCCAGCAGCTCCTCATTAAGGGGAGATACGCAGTATTTT

abundance: few
v_gene: TRBV15
d_gene: -
j_gene: TRBJ1-3
CDR3aa: CATSGWTVSGNTIYF
CDR3nt: TGTGCCACCAGCGGATGGACAGTTTCTGGAAACACCATATATTTT

abundance: -
v_gene: TRBV28
d_gene: -
j_gene: TRBJ2-7
CDR3aa: CASSLRQGRDEQYF
CDR3nt: TGTGCCAGCAGTTTGAGGCAGGGCAGGGACGAGCAGTACTTC

abundance: -
v_gene: TRBV2
d_gene: -
j_gene: TRBJ2-7
CDR3aa: CASSDDSFPYEQYF
CDR3nt: TGTGCCAGCAGTGATGATTCCTTTCCCTACGAGCAGTACTTC

abundance: -
v_gene: TRBV2
d_gene: -
j_gene: TRBJ1-6
CDR3aa: CASSLGGSYNSPLHF
CDR3nt: TGTGCCAGCAGTTTGGGGGGCTCCTATAATTCACCCCTCCACTTT

abundance: -
v_gene: TRBV27
d_gene: TRBD1
j_gene: TRBJ1-2
CDR3aa: CASSTTGVKYGYTF
CDR3nt: TGTGCCAGCAGTACCACAGGGGTTAAATATGGCTACACCTTC

abundance: -
v_gene: TRBV5-6
d_gene: TRBD1
j_gene: TRBJ1-6
CDR3aa: CASSLDRGLSSPLHF
CDR3nt: TGTGCCAGCAGCTTGGACAGGGGACTTTCTTCACCCCTCCACTTT

abundance: -
v_gene: TRBV6-5
d_gene: -
j_gene: TRBJ2-3
CDR3aa: CASSYGGGLADTQYF
CDR3nt: TGTGCCAGCAGTTATGGAGGGGGCCTGGCAGATACGCAGTATTTT

abundance: once
v_gene: TRBV7-9
d_gene: -
j_gene: TRBJ2-1
CDR3aa: CASSSVDSYSYNEQFF
CDR3nt: TGTGCCAGCAGCTCTGTGGACTCCTACTCCTACAATGAGCAGTTCTTC

abundance: -
v_gene: TRBV27
d_gene: TRBD2
j_gene: TRBJ2-7
CDR3aa: CASSLSGLAGYEQYF
CDR3nt: TGTGCCAGCAGTTTATCCGGACTAGCGGGCTACGAGCAGTACTTC

abundance: -
v_gene: TRBV2
d_gene: TRBD1
j_gene: TRBJ2-7
CDR3aa: CASNRDRAYEQYF
CDR3nt: TGTGCCAGCAACCGGGACAGGGCCTACGAGCAGTACTTC

abundance: -
v_gene: TRBV27
d_gene: TRBD1
j_gene: TRBJ2-7
CDR3aa: CASSLTGHYEQYF
CDR3nt: TGTGCCAGCAGCTTGACAGGGCACTACGAGCAGTACTTC